The entry below gives a single TCR beta chain sequence along with its context. Per the original methods: Amplification of reference gene primers provided the estimated nucleated cell counts. Clones were sequenced by immunoSEQ multiplex PCR, and TCRdb holds only the in-frame ones, with some missing. V and J calls and clone size are copied from that table; D and trimming were computed from the DNA. Counted here are under 200,000 clones, 85% occurring once; the ten biggest clones make up approximately 5%. This sample stems from a study of blood T cell repertoires in COVID-19. Study at large: Samples representing acute and convalescent COVID-19 were sourced from the United States, Italy and Spain. In each case, the material was cDNA or gDNA derived from T cells, B-cell-depleted T cells, or PBMCs.

V dropped 4 bases and J dropped 0 bases, with 15 bases sitting between them. Germline CDR1 and CDR2: SGHTA and FQGNSA. The CDR3 extends over 17 amino acids. Sequenced input: peripheral blood. The sequence was obtained from an elderly woman with acute or convalescent COVID-19. V usage is TRBV7-2 and J usage is TRBJ1-4; no firm D call. The CDR3 coding sequence is TGTGCCAGCAGCTCCCCCAACAGTTTAGCAACTAATGAAAAACTGTTTTTT. Translation gives CASSSPNSLATNEKLFF.